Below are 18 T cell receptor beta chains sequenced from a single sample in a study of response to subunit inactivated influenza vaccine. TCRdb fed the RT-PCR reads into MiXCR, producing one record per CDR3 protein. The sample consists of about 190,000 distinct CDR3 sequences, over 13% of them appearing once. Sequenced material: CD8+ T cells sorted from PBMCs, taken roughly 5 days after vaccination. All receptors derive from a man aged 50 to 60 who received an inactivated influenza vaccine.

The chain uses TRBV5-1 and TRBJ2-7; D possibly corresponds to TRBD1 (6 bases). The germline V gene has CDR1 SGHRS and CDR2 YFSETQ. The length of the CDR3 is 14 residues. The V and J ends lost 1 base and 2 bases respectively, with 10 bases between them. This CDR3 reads CASSLRGNAYEQYF. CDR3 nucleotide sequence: TGCGCCAGCAGCTTGAGGGGGAACGCCTACGAGCAGTACTTC.

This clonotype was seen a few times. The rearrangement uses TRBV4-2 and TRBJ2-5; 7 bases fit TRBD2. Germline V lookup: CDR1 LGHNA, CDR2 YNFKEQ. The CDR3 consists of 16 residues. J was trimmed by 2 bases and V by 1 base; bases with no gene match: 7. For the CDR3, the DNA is TGTGCCAGCAGCCAAGTGAGCGGGGCCTATCAAGAGACCCAGTACTTC. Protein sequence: CASSQVSGAYQETQYF.

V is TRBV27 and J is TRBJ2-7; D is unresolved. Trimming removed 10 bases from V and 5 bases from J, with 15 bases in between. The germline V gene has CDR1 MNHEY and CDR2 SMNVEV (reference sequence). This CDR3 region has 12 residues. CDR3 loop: CAKFSGYDEQYF. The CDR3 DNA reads TGTGCCAAGTTTAGTGGGTATGACGAGCAGTACTTC.

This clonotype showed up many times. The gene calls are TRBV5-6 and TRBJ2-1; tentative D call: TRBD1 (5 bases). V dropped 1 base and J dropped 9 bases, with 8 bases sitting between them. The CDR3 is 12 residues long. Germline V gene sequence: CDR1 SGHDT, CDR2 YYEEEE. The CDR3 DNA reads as TGTGCCAGCAGCTTGTTAGGGGTTGAGCAGTTCTTC. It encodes CASSLLGVEQFF.

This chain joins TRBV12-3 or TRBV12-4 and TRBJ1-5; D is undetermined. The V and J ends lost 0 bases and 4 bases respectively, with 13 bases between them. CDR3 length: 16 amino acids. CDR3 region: CASSLAPLGANQPQHF. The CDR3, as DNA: TGTGCCAGCAGTTTAGCCCCTCTTGGAGCAAATCAGCCCCAGCATTTT.

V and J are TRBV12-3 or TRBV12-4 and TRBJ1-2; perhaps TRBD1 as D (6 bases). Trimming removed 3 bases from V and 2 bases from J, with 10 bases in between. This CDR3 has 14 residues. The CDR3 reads CASSFPGQNYGYTF. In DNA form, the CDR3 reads TGTGCCAGCAGTTTTCCTGGACAGAACTATGGCTACACCTTC.

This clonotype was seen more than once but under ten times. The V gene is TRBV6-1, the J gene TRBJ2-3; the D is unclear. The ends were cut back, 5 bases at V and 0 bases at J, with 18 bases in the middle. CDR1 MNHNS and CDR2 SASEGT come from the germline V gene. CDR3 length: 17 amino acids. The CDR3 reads CASSPLSRAESTDTQYF. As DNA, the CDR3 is TGTGCCAGCAGTCCCCTCTCACGGGCGGAGAGCACAGATACGCAGTATTTT.

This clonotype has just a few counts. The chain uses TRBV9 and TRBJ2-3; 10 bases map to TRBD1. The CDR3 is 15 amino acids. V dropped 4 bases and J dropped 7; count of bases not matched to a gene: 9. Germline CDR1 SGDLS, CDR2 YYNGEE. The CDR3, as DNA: TGTGCCAGCAGCTACGATCCGGGACAGGGGTATACGCAGTATTTT. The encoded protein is CASSYDPGQGYTQYF.

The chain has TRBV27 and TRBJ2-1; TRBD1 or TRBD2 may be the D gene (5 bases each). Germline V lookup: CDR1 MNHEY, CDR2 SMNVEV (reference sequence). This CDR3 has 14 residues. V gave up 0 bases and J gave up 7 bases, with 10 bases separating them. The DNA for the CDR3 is TGTGCCAGCAGTTTATCCGGGACCGGGAATGAGCAGTTCTTC. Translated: CASSLSGTGNEQFF.

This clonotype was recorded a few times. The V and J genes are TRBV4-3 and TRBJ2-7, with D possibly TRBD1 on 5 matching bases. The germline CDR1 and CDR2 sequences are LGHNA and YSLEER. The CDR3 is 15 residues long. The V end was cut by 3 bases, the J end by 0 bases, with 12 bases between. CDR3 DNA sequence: TGCGCCAGCAGCCAGACAGCCGGAGCCTCCTACGAGCAGTACTTC. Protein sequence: CASSQTAGASYEQYF.

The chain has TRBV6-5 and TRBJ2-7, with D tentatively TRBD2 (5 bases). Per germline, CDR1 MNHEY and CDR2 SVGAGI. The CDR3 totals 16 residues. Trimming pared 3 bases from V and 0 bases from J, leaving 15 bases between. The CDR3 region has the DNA TGTGCCAGCAGTTATGTGACGATTCGGGGCTCCTACGAGCAGTACTTC. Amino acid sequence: CASSYVTIRGSYEQYF.

CDR3 region: CASSEQRDEQFF. The DNA of the CDR3 is TGTGCCAGCAGTGAGCAGCGAGATGAGCAGTTCTTC. The chain joins TRBV25-1 to TRBJ2-1; no clear D gene. The CDR3 is 12 amino acids. With 3 bases removed from V and 8 bases from J, the gap between germline ends came to 8 bases. Germline lookup yields CDR1 MGHDK and CDR2 SYGVNS.

The CDR3 spells CASSPLRLAGETGELFF. In DNA, the CDR3 is TGTGCCAGCAGCCCCCTTCGACTAGCGGGAGAGACCGGGGAGCTGTTTTTT. This chain connects TRBV3-1 to TRBJ2-2, with TRBD2 identical over 12 bases. The CDR3 runs 17 residues. Per the germline V gene, CDR1 is LGHDT and CDR2 is YNNKEL (reference sequence). The ends lost 4 bases at V and 5 bases at J; junction bases unmatched: 8. The full variable domain, in which reference TRBV3-1 and TRBJ2-2 provide the parts outside the CDR3, is DTAVSQTPKYLVTQMGNDKSIKCEQNLGHDTMYWYKQDSKKFLKIMFSYNNKELIINETVPNRFSPKSPDKAHLNLHINSLELGDSAVYFCASSPLRLAGETGELFFGEGSRLTVL.

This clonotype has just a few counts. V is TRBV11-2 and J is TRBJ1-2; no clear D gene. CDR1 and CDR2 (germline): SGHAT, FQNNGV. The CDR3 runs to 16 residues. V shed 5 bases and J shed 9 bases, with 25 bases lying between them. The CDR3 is CASSHPTAGYSPSYTF. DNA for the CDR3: TGTGCCAGCAGCCATCCAACTGCGGGGTATAGTCCGAGCTACACCTTC.

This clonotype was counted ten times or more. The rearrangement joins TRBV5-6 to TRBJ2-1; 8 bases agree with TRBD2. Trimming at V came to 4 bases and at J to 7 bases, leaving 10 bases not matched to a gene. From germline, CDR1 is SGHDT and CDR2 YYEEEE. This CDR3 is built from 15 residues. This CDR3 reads CASSKDGRAINEQFF. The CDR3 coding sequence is TGTGCCAGCAGCAAAGACGGGAGGGCCATTAATGAGCAGTTCTTC.

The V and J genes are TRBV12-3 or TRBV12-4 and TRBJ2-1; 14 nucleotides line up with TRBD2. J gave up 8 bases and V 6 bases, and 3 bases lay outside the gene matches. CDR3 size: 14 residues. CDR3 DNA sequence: TGTGCCAGCAGAGGACTAGCGGGAGGTCATGAGCAGTTCTTC. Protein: CASRGLAGGHEQFF.

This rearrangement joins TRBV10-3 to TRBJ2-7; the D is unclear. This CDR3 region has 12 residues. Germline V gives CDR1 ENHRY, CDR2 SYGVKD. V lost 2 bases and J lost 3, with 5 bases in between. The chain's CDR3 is CAISEEYYEQYF. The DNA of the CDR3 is TGTGCCATCAGTGAGGAGTACTACGAGCAGTACTTC.

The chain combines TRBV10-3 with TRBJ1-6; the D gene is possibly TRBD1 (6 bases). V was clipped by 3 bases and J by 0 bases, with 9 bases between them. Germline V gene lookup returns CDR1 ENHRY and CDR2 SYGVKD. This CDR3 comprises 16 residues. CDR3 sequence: CAISERGDSYNSPLHF. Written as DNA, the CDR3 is TGTGCCATCAGTGAAAGGGGGGACTCCTATAATTCACCCCTCCACTTT.